One and the same sample provided the 17 T cell receptor beta chains below, sequenced in a study of cytomegalovirus exposure and HLA in healthy donors. This PCR relied on a set of 60 Vbeta primers and 13 Jbeta primers. The data were produced by immunoSEQ multiplex PCR, yet TCRdb's version contains in-frame clones alone and is incomplete. The sample includes some 160,000 clones, around 80% of them seen just once. The sequencing input was PBMCs. The receptors stem from a woman between 35 and 50 years old in good health and CMV-seropositive.

The gene calls are TRBV4-2 and TRBJ2-3, with 8 bases aligning to TRBD2. The CDR3 length is 17 residues. The V segment lost 0 bases and the J segment 2 bases; nucleotides outside the gene matches: 7. Germline V gene lookup returns CDR1 LGHNA and CDR2 YNFKEQ. The CDR3 nucleotides are TGTGCCAGCAGCCAAGAGTTCGGGACTAGGCCCACAGATACGCAGTATTTT. The encoded protein is CASSQEFGTRPTDTQYF.

The J gene is TRBJ1-2, the V gene TRBV7-3, with D maybe TRBD1 (5 bases). In germline, CDR1 is SGHTA, CDR2 FQGTGA. The CDR3 sequence is 14 residues long. V was clipped by 1 base and J by 6 bases, with 12 bases between them. CDR3 coding DNA: TGTGCCAGCAGCTTAAACGGCAGGGCGAATGGCTACACCTTC. The encoded protein is CASSLNGRANGYTF.

J is TRBJ2-7 and V is TRBV13; maybe TRBD2 (5 bases). Trimming took off 1 base at V and 3 bases at J, with 13 bases between the two ends. The CDR3 totals 15 residues. Germline values: CDR1 PRHDT, CDR2 FYEKMQ (reference sequence). The CDR3 is CASSLASGVGYEQYF. The CDR3 DNA reads as TGTGCCAGCAGCTTAGCCTCCGGGGTCGGCTACGAGCAGTACTTC. The full variable domain, in which reference TRBV13 and TRBJ2-7 provide the parts outside the CDR3, is AAGVIQSPRHLIKEKRETATLKCYPIPRHDTVYWYQQGPGQDPQFLISFYEKMQSDKGSIPDRFSAQQFSDYHSELNMSSLELGDSALYFCASSLASGVGYEQYFGPGTRLTVT.

J is TRBJ2-7 and V is TRBV6-1; D may be TRBD2 (6 bases). The ends were cut back, 6 bases at V and 1 base at J, with 13 bases in the middle. The CDR3 sequence is 14 residues long. Germline V gene lookup returns CDR1 MNHNS and CDR2 SASEGT. This chain's CDR3 is CASRLAGGSYEQYF. The DNA of the CDR3 is TGTGCCAGCAGGCTGGCCGGGGGATCCTACGAGCAGTACTTC.

The chain couples TRBV19 to TRBJ1-5; D is perhaps TRBD1 (5 bases). The CDR3 spans 14 residues. Trimming took off 2 bases at V and 3 bases at J, with 8 bases between the two ends. The germline gives CDR1 LNHDA, CDR2 SQIVND (reference sequence). CDR3 region: CASSISGFNQPQHF. The DNA for the CDR3 is TGTGCCAGTAGTATATCAGGGTTCAATCAGCCCCAGCATTTT.

The J gene is TRBJ1-6, the V gene TRBV30, with D tentatively TRBD1 (5 bases). In germline, CDR1 is GTSNPN, CDR2 SVGIG (reference sequence). Trimming shortened V by 2 bases and J by 3 bases, and 14 bases separated the two germline ends. This CDR3 contains 16 residues. Written as DNA, the CDR3 is TGTGCCTGGAGTCCCGTGGGGCAGCTCTATAATTCACCCCTCCACTTT. Its protein product is CAWSPVGQLYNSPLHF.

The chain is built from TRBV7-9 and TRBJ1-2; 9 nucleotides agree with TRBD1. The V and J ends lost 3 bases and 6 bases, in that order; junction bases with no gene match: 11. CDR3 length: 16 amino acids. Germline V lookup: CDR1 SEHNR, CDR2 FQNEAQ (reference sequence). CDR3: CASSFGWTGERNGYTF. In nucleotides, the CDR3 is TGTGCCAGCAGCTTCGGTTGGACAGGGGAGAGGAATGGCTACACCTTC.

V and J are TRBV10-3 and TRBJ2-7; 12 bases align to TRBD2. Losses at the gene ends were 10 bases for V and 6 bases for J; bases not matched to a gene: 19. The CDR3 totals 17 residues. CDR1 and CDR2 (germline): ENHRY, SYGVKD. The CDR3 spells CATLRGELAGGQSEQYF. CDR3 coding DNA: TGTGCCACTCTCCGCGGGGAACTAGCGGGGGGACAATCCGAGCAGTACTTC.

The rearrangement links TRBV7-3 to TRBJ1-3; a weak D match, TRBD1 (5 bases). Germline lookup yields CDR1 SGHTA and CDR2 FQGTGA. CDR3 size: 15 residues. Trimming left V 5 bases short and J 4 bases short, with 15 bases between. CDR3 in amino acids: CASSPDVGGGNTIYF. The CDR3 DNA reads TGTGCCAGCAGCCCCGACGTTGGGGGGGGAAACACCATATATTTT.

This clone appeared a few times. The chain carries TRBV10-3 and TRBJ1-2, with TRBD1 identical over 8 bases. The V gene end was trimmed by 7 bases and the J gene end by 7 bases; junction bases not matched to a gene: 8. This CDR3 is 13 amino acids long. Germline loops: CDR1 ENHRY, CDR2 SYGVKD. The CDR3 nucleotides read TGTGCCATCACAGACAGGGGAATCTCTGGCTACACCTTC. The encoded protein is CAITDRGISGYTF.

The genes are TRBV30 and TRBJ1-2, with D perhaps matching TRBD1 (6 bases). Trimming left V 3 bases short and J 5 bases short, with 10 bases between. Germline CDR1 GTSNPN, CDR2 SVGIG (reference sequence). The CDR3 covers 12 residues. CDR3 loop: CAWSSGAYGYTF. The CDR3 nucleotides read TGTGCCTGGAGCTCAGGGGCGTATGGCTACACCTTC.

Comments on this clone: The junction departs from germline at one end; a sequencing error may be responsible. Other DNA sequences of this sample code for an identical CDR3. This chain joins TRBV30 and TRBJ1-3, with no clear D. The CDR3 consists of 21 residues. From germline, CDR1 is GTSNPN and CDR2 SVGIG (reference sequence). The CDR3 protein is CAWWSGSARTLAGRSGNTIYF. The CDR3 nucleotides are TGTGCCTGGTGGAGCGGGAGTGCTCGGACGTTAGCTGGCCGCTCTGGAAACACCATATACTTT.

The count of this clone is one. The V gene is TRBV5-1, the J gene TRBJ1-4, with TRBD1 matching 8 bases. CDR3 length equals 13 residues. Losses at the gene ends were 4 bases for V and 7 bases for J; bases not matched to a gene: 3. Germline V gene lookup returns CDR1 SGHRS and CDR2 YFSETQ. CDR3 sequence reads: CASSPGQVEKLFF. CDR3 nucleotide sequence: TGCGCCAGCAGCCCGGGACAGGTTGAAAAACTGTTTTTT.

The V call is TRBV7-9, the J call TRBJ1-2; 8 nucleotides match TRBD1. The CDR3 is 13 amino acids. The junction had 4 bases not matched to a gene; V was cut back by 5 bases and J by 5 bases. Germline-derived CDR1 and CDR2 are SEHNR and FQNEAQ (reference sequence). The CDR3 spells CASSRGQGYGYTF. For the CDR3, the DNA is TGTGCCAGCAGCCGAGGACAGGGTTATGGCTACACCTTC.

Note on this clone: At one end the junction does not follow the germline gene, possibly because of a read error. J is TRBJ2-6 and V is TRBV5-1, with D maybe TRBD2 (6 bases). The CDR3 length is 16 residues. Germline CDR1 reads SGHRS; CDR2 reads YFSETQ. The CDR3 is CASSWGDFSGANGLTF. CDR3 in DNA: TGCGCCAGCAGCTGGGGGGACTTCTCTGGGGCCAACGGCCTGACTTTC.

This clone has a handful of counts. A far larger clone is off by one base, so a read error is likely. Other DNA variants within this sample encode the same CDR3. CDR3 DNA: TGTGCCAGCAGCTCAACAGGTGCCCGCGGCTACACCTTC. Translated, it gives CASSSTGARGYTF. The rearrangement uses TRBV7-2 and TRBJ1-2, with TRBD1 as a possible D gene (5 bases). Germline V lookup: CDR1 SGHTA, CDR2 FQGNSA. The ends were cut back, 4 bases at V and 8 bases at J, with 14 bases in the middle. There are 13 residues in the CDR3.

The rearrangement joins TRBV6-5 to TRBJ1-6; D possibly corresponds to TRBD1 (5 bases). V was shortened by 5 bases and J by 10 bases, with 9 bases between the two germline ends. Germline CDR1 and CDR2: MNHEY and SVGAGI. CDR3 length: 12 amino acids. CDR3 DNA: TGTGCCAGCAGTAAGGGGTCCTCACCCCTCCACTTT. As protein: CASSKGSSPLHF.